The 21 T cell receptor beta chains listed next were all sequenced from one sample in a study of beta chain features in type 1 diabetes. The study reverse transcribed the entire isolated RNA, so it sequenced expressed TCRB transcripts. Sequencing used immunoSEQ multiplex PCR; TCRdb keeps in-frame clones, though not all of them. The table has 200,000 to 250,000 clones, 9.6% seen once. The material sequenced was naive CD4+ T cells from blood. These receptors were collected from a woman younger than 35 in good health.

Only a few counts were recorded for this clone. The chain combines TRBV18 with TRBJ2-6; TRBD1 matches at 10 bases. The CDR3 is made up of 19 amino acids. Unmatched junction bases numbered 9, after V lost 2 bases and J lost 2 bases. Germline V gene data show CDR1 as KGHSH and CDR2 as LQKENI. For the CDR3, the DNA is TGTGCCAGCTCACCAACACCGGGACAGGGGAAAACTGGGGCCAACGTCCTGACTTTC. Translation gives CASSPTPGQGKTGANVLTF.

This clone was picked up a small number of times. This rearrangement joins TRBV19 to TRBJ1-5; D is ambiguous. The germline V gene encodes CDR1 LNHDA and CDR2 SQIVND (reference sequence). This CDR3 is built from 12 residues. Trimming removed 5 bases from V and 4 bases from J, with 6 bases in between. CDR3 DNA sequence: TGTGCCAGTAGTTACGGGAATCAGCCCCAGCATTTT. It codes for CASSYGNQPQHF.

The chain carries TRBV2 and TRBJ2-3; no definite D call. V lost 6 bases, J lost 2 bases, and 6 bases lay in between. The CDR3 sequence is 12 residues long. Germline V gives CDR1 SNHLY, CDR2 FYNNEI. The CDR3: CASRAYTDTQYF. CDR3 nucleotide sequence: TGTGCCAGCAGAGCCTACACAGATACGCAGTATTTT.

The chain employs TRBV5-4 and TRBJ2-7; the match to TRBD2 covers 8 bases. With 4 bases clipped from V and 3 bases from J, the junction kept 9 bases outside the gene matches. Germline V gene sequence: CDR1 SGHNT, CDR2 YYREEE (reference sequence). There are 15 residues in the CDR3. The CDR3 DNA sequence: TGTGCCAGCAGCATTCGGGGGGGCCACGTCTACGAGCAGTACTTC. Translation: CASSIRGGHVYEQYF.

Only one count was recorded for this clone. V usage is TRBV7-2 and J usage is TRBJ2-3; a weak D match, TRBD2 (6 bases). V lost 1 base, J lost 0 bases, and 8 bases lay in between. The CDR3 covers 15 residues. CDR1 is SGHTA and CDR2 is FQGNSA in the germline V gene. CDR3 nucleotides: TGTGCCAGCAGCTTAGAACGGGGGAGCACAGATACGCAGTATTTT. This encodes CASSLERGSTDTQYF. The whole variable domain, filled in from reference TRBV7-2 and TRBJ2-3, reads GAGVSQSPSNKVTEKGKDVELRCDPISGHTALYWYRQSLGQGLEFLIYFQGNSAPDKSGLPSDRFSAERTGGSVSTLTIQRTQQEDSAVYLCASSLERGSTDTQYFGPGTRLTVL.

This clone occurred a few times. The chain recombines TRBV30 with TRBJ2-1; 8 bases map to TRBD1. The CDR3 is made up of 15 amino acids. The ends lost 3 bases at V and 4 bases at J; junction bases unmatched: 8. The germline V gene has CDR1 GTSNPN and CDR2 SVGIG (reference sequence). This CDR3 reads CAWSRGRGLYNEQFF. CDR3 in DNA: TGTGCCTGGAGCAGGGGCAGGGGGCTTTACAATGAGCAGTTCTTC.

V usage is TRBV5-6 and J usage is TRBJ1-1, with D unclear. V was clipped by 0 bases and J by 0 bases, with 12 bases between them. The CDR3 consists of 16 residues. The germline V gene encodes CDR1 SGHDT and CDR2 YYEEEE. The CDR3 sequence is CASSLDPREVNTEAFF. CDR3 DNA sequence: TGTGCCAGCAGCTTGGATCCAAGAGAGGTGAACACTGAAGCTTTCTTT.

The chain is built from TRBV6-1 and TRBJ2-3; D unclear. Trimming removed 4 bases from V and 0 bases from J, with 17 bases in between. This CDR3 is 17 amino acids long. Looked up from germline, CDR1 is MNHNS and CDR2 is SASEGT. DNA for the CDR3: TGTGCCAGCAGTGCGCCTCCTTCAGCGCTCAGCACAGATACGCAGTATTTT. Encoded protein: CASSAPPSALSTDTQYF.

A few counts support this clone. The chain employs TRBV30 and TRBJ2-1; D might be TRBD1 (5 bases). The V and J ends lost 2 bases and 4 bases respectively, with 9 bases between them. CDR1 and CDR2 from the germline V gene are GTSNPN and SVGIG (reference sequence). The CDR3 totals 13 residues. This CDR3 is CAWSTDRYNEQFF. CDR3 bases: TGTGCCTGGAGTACTGACAGATACAATGAGCAGTTCTTC.

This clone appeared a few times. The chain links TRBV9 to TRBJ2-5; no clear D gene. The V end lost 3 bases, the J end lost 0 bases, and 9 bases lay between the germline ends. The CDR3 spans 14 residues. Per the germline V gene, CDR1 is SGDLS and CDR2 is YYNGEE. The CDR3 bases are TGTGCCAGCAGCGCCTACAGTTACCAAGAGACCCAGTACTTC. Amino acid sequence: CASSAYSYQETQYF.

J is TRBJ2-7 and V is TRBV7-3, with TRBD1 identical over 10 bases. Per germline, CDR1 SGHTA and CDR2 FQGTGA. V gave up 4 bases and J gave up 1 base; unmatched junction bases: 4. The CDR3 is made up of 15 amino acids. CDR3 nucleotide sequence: TGTGCCAGCAGCTCCCTGGACAGGGGGTCCTACGAGCAGTACTTC. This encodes CASSSLDRGSYEQYF. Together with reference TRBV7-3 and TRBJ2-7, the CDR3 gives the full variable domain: GAGVSQTPSNKVTEKGKYVELRCDPISGHTALYWYRQSLGQGPEFLIYFQGTGAADDSGLPNDRFFAVRPEGSVSTLKIQRTERGDSAVYLCASSSLDRGSYEQYFGPGTRLTVT.

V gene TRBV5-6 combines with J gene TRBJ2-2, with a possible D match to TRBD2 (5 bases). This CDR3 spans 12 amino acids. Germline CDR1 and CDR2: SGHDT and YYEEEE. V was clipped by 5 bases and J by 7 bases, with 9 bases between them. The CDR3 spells CASRTGIGELFF. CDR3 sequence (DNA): TGTGCCAGCAGAACCGGGATCGGGGAGCTGTTTTTT.

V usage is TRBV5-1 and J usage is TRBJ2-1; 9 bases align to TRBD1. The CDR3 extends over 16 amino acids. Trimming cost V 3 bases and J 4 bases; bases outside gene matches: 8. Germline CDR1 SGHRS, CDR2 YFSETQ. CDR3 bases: TGCGCCAGCAGCTGGGACGGACAGGGGCCTTACAATGAGCAGTTCTTC. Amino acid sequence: CASSWDGQGPYNEQFF.

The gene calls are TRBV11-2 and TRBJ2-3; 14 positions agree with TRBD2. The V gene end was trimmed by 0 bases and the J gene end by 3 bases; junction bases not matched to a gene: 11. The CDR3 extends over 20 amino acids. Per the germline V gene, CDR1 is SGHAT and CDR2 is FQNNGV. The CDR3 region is CASSLDRRLAGGPKTDTQYF. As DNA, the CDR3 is TGTGCCAGCAGCTTAGATCGGAGACTAGCGGGGGGGCCGAAAACAGATACGCAGTATTTT.

The CDR3 is CAWSSGTFAGYTF. The CDR3 DNA sequence: TGTGCCTGGAGTTCCGGGACATTCGCTGGCTACACCTTC. This chain uses TRBV30 with TRBJ1-2, with D perhaps matching TRBD1 (6 bases). V dropped 2 bases and J dropped 7 bases, with 14 bases sitting between them. This CDR3 has 13 residues. Germline loops: CDR1 GTSNPN, CDR2 SVGIG (reference sequence). The whole variable domain, remainder taken from reference TRBV30 and TRBJ1-2, is SQTIHQWPATLVQPVGSPLSLECTVEGTSNPNLYWYRQAAGRGLQLLFYSVGIGQISSEVPQNLSASRPQDRQFILSSKKLLLSDSGFYLCAWSSGTFAGYTFGSGTRLTVV.

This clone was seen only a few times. Here the CDR3 reads CASSDTSGSTPNEQFF. CDR3 sequence (DNA): TGCGCCAGCAGTGACACTAGCGGGAGTACTCCCAATGAGCAGTTCTTC. The genes are TRBV10-1 and TRBJ2-1; 11 bases line up with TRBD2. CDR3 length: 16 amino acids. V trimming: 3 bases; J trimming: 6 bases; junction bases outside the gene matches: 7. Germline CDR1 reads WNHNN; CDR2 reads SYGVQD (reference sequence).

The CDR3 region is CASSGTGSNTEAFF. CDR3 bases: TGCGCCAGCAGCGGAACAGGGTCGAACACTGAAGCTTTCTTT. The chain joins TRBV5-1 to TRBJ1-1, with D perhaps matching TRBD1 (6 bases). CDR3 length: 14 residues. The germline V gene encodes CDR1 SGHRS and CDR2 YFSETQ. Trimming removed 4 bases from V and 1 base from J, with 11 bases in between.

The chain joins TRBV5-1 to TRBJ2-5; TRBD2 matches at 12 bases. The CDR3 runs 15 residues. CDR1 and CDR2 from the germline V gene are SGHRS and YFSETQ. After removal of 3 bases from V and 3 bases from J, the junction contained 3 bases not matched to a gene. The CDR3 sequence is CASSSGLAGKETQYF. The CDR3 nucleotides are TGCGCCAGCAGCTCGGGACTAGCGGGCAAAGAGACCCAGTACTTC.

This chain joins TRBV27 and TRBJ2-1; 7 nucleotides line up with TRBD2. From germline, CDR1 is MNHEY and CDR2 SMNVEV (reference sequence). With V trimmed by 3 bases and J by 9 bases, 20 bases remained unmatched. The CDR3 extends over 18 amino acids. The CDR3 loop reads CASSFLTSDPDYAREQFF. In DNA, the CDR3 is TGTGCCAGCAGTTTCCTAACTAGCGATCCCGACTATGCGCGTGAGCAGTTCTTC.

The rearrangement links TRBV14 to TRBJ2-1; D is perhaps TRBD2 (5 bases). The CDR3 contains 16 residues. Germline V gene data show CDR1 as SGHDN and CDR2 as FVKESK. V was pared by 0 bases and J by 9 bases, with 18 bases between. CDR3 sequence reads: CASSQDGERPSAEQFF. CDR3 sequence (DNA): TGTGCCAGCAGCCAAGATGGGGAGCGCCCCTCGGCTGAGCAGTTCTTC.

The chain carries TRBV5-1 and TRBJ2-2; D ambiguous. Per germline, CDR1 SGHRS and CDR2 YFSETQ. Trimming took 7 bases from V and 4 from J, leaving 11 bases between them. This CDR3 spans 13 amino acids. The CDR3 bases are TGCGCCAGCGGTTCTACGGTCACCGGGGAGCTGTTTTTT. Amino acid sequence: CASGSTVTGELFF.